These 14 T cell receptor beta chains originate from one sample sequenced in a study of T-cell reconstitution after alpha-beta-depleted transplantation in children. Unique molecular identifiers were incorporated into the prepared TCRbeta library. A single record per CDR3 protein comes from TCRdb applying MiXCR to the PCR reads. The sample includes approximately 400,000 distinct CDR3 sequences, about a tenth of them seen just once. The source was PBMCs from the stem cell graft donor, collected from the stem cell graft. The receptors here all came from a human donor who donated a stem cell graft to a child with acute myeloid leukemia.

This clonotype has ten or more counts. The V call is TRBV4-1, the J call TRBJ2-5; 8 positions match TRBD1. This CDR3 is built from 17 residues. Germline CDR1 is MGHRA and CDR2 is YSYEKL. J gave up 2 bases and V 0 bases, and 8 bases lay outside the gene matches. The CDR3 nucleotides are TGCGCCAGCAGCCAAGATCCTCAGGGGGCACAACAAGAGACCCAGTACTTC. This encodes CASSQDPQGAQQETQYF.

The V and J genes are TRBV12-3 or TRBV12-4 and TRBJ2-2; 11 nucleotides line up with TRBD2. The CDR3 covers 16 residues. After removal of 8 bases from V and 1 base from J, the junction contained 6 bases not matched to a gene. CDR3 residues: CASQRGTSGNTGELFF. The CDR3 DNA reads as TGTGCCAGCCAGAGAGGGACTAGCGGGAACACCGGGGAGCTGTTTTTT.

The chain links TRBV5-1 to TRBJ1-5; TRBD1 agrees at 8 bases. V lost 2 bases and J lost 7; bases outside the gene matches: 5. The CDR3 totals 14 residues. Looked up from germline, CDR1 is SGHRS and CDR2 is YFSETQ. CDR3 region: CASSLKTGDQPQHF. The CDR3, as DNA: TGCGCCAGCAGCTTAAAGACAGGGGACCAGCCCCAGCATTTT.

This clonotype was seen a few times. The rearrangement joins TRBV18 to TRBJ2-7; 7 bases line up with TRBD2. Trimming cost V 3 bases and J 0 bases; bases outside gene matches: 5. The CDR3 has 15 amino acids. CDR1 is KGHSH, CDR2 LQKENI, per germline. CDR3 DNA: TGTGCCAGCTCACCGGGCGGGAGAGGCTCCTACGAGCAGTACTTC. This sequence encodes CASSPGGRGSYEQYF.

This clonotype was detected ten times or more. The CDR3 is CSASTASSYEQYF. CDR3 in DNA: TGCAGTGCTAGCACTGCTAGCTCCTACGAGCAGTACTTC. This rearrangement joins TRBV20-1 to TRBJ2-7; no reliable D call. Trimming cost V 3 bases and J 0 bases, with 9 bases left between them. The CDR3 spans 13 residues. Germline V gene data show CDR1 as DFQATT and CDR2 as SNEGSKA (reference sequence).

The rearrangement links TRBV6-1 to TRBJ2-7; tentatively, D is TRBD2 (6 bases). The CDR3 has 14 amino acids. V lost 4 bases to trimming and J lost 6 bases, with 16 bases between them. CDR1 is MNHNS and CDR2 is SASEGT in the germline V gene. Here the CDR3 reads CASSGVDSGREQYF. Written as DNA, the CDR3 is TGTGCCAGCAGTGGAGTAGACAGCGGGCGCGAGCAGTACTTC.

This rearrangement joins TRBV20-1 to TRBJ1-1; 9 bases match TRBD1. The germline gives CDR1 DFQATT, CDR2 SNEGSKA (reference sequence). V was clipped by 6 bases and J by 4 bases; unmatched bases: 9. CDR3 length: 14 amino acids. CDR3 loop: CSAGDRGMGTEAFF. The CDR3 DNA reads as TGCAGTGCGGGAGACAGGGGGATGGGCACTGAAGCTTTCTTT.

This clonotype has more than one count but fewer than ten. The chain joins TRBV7-8 to TRBJ2-3, with 14 bases matching TRBD2. This CDR3 comprises 18 residues. Losses at the gene ends were 3 bases for V and 6 bases for J; bases not matched to a gene: 11. The germline CDR1 and CDR2 sequences are SGHVS and FQNEAQ. In DNA, the CDR3 is TGTGCCAGCAGCTTGCCACCGAAGGGACTAGCGGGAGAGGATACGCAGTATTTT. The encoded protein is CASSLPPKGLAGEDTQYF.

V is TRBV6-2 or TRBV6-3 and J is TRBJ1-1; D not resolved. From germline, CDR1 is MNHEY and CDR2 SVGEGT. V was cut by 6 bases and J by 1 base, with 15 bases left in between. The CDR3 is made up of 15 amino acids. In nucleotides, the CDR3 is TGTGCCAGCAGCATAGGGAGCCTGTCGAACACTGAAGCTTTCTTT. Amino acids: CASSIGSLSNTEAFF.

The chain employs TRBV7-2 and TRBJ2-5; no clear D gene. V shed 1 base and J shed 4 bases, with 13 bases lying between them. The CDR3 runs to 15 residues. Germline CDR1 and CDR2: SGHTA and FQGNSA. The CDR3 loop is CASSLEARLGETQYF. The DNA of the CDR3 is TGTGCCAGCAGCTTAGAAGCCAGGTTGGGAGAGACCCAGTACTTC.

V gene TRBV2 combines with J gene TRBJ2-7; 8 bases fit TRBD1. Trimming took 4 bases from V and 9 from J; bases not matched to a gene: 17. The CDR3 loop spans 16 amino acids. The germline V gene has CDR1 SNHLY and CDR2 FYNNEI. The chain's CDR3 is CASSGGAGQVEIRQYV. CDR3 DNA: TGTGCCAGCAGTGGGGGTGCGGGACAGGTCGAAATTCGGCAGTACGTC.

The gene calls are TRBV12-3 or TRBV12-4 and TRBJ2-5; weak D call: TRBD1 (6 bases). V dropped 5 bases and J dropped 0 bases, with 10 bases sitting between them. This CDR3 region has 14 residues. CDR3 DNA: TGTGCCAGCAGTCATGACAGGTACCAAGAGACCCAGTACTTC. It encodes CASSHDRYQETQYF.

In this sample, this clonotype turned up a few times. V and J are TRBV7-3 and TRBJ2-7; no reliable D call. The CDR3 totals 11 residues. Germline V CDR1 and CDR2: SGHTA, FQGTGA. Trimming left V 2 bases short and J 7 bases short, with 6 bases between. CDR3 residues: CASSLFWEQYV. CDR3 nucleotides: TGTGCCAGCAGCTTATTTTGGGAGCAGTACGTC.

This clonotype has only a few counts. This chain connects TRBV7-2 to TRBJ2-1, with 8 bases that match TRBD1. Germline CDR1 is SGHTA and CDR2 is FQGNSA. With V trimmed by 5 bases and J by 5 bases, 2 bases remained unmatched. CDR3 length: 13 residues. The CDR3 coding sequence is TGTGCCAGCAGCCGGGACAGGAACAATGAGCAGTTCTTC. It specifies CASSRDRNNEQFF. Looking up the rest from reference TRBV7-2 and TRBJ2-1 gives the full variable domain: GAGVSQSPSNKVTEKGKDVELRCDPISGHTALYWYRQSLGQGLEFLIYFQGNSAPDKSGLPSDRFSAERTGGSVSTLTIQRTQQEDSAVYLCASSRDRNNEQFFGPGTRLTVL.